Following are 22 T cell receptor beta chains from one sample sequenced in a study of shared clonotypes between healthy human individuals. Here immunoSEQ multiplex PCR was the method, and the copy in TCRdb shows in-frame clones only, minus some. This table holds 2,100,000 or so clones, around 95% found once. Sequencing was performed on naive CD4+ T cells sorted from blood. Subset meaning: CD45RA+ positively selected. These receptors originate from a young man in good health.

This clone was recorded only once. This sequence joins TRBV2 and TRBJ1-2; no definite D call. V lost 2 bases, J lost 4 bases, and 11 bases lay in between. This CDR3 is built from 14 residues. Germline V gene lookup returns CDR1 SNHLY and CDR2 FYNNEI. The CDR3 loop reads CASSEKTRAYGYTF. CDR3 DNA sequence: TGTGCCAGCAGTGAAAAGACAAGGGCCTATGGCTACACCTTC.

This rearrangement joins TRBV1 to TRBJ2-2; the D segment call TRBD2 is taken from the table without a DNA check. TRBV1 is assigned pseudogene status. CDR3 length: 18 residues. Here the CDR3 DNA reads TGCACCAGCAGCCAAGATCGGCTAGCGGGGGTGTACACCGGGGAGCTGTTTTTT. It codes for CTSSQDRLAGVYTGELFF.

The chain carries TRBV5-1 and TRBJ1-1, with D possibly matching TRBD1 (5 bases). The length of the CDR3 is 16 residues. Germline CDR1 SGHRS, CDR2 YFSETQ. Trimming pared 1 base from V and 2 bases from J, leaving 15 bases between. This CDR3 reads CASSLLRTGDNTEAFF. The CDR3, as DNA: TGCGCCAGCAGCTTGCTCCGCACGGGGGATAACACTGAAGCTTTCTTT.

V gene TRBV11-2 combines with J gene TRBJ1-5; D is undetermined. Germline V gene sequence: CDR1 SGHAT, CDR2 FQNNGV. This CDR3 spans 13 amino acids. Trimming left V 2 bases short and J 6 bases short, with 8 bases between. The CDR3 protein is CASSLISGQPQHF. CDR3 nucleotides: TGTGCCAGCAGCTTAATATCAGGTCAGCCCCAGCATTTT.

The chain joins TRBV18 to TRBJ2-7; no definite D call. Germline CDR1 is KGHSH and CDR2 is LQKENI. CDR3 length equals 13 residues. The V gene lost 4 bases and the J gene lost 3 bases, with 10 bases spanning the gap. This CDR3 reads CASSRSSNYEQYF. DNA of the CDR3: TGTGCCAGCTCACGGAGCAGCAACTACGAGCAGTACTTC.

The genes are TRBV7-2 and TRBJ1-1, with TRBD1 as a possible D gene (5 bases). Germline CDR1 is SGHTA and CDR2 is FQGNSA. The length of the CDR3 is 14 residues. V was trimmed by 5 bases and J by 3 bases, leaving 13 bases between them. CDR3 nucleotide sequence: TGTGCCAGCAGCCCTTGGGGGTTGGACACTGAAGCTTTCTTT. Encoded protein: CASSPWGLDTEAFF.

This clone appeared a few times. Other DNA sequences within the sample encode an identical CDR3. The chain joins TRBV7-2 to TRBJ2-7; no clear D gene. Germline-derived CDR1 and CDR2 are SGHTA and FQGNSA. The CDR3 is made up of 13 amino acids. Deletions cut 1 base from V and 1 base from J, with 5 bases between. CDR3 DNA sequence: TGTGCCAGCAGCTTAGGGGTGTCCTACGAGCAGTACTTC. Residues: CASSLGVSYEQYF.

The rearrangement joins TRBV5-4 to TRBJ2-6, with D uncertain. Germline V gene lookup returns CDR1 SGHNT and CDR2 YYREEE (reference sequence). This CDR3 is built from 13 residues. Trimming took 5 bases from V and 9 from J, leaving 12 bases between them. This CDR3 is CASRFAQVNVLTF. DNA of the CDR3: TGTGCCAGCAGATTCGCCCAAGTCAACGTCCTGACTTTC.

The genes are TRBV30 and TRBJ2-1, with D perhaps assigned TRBD1 or TRBD2 (5 bases each). The CDR3 spans 15 residues. V lost 0 bases, J lost 0 bases, and 9 bases lay in between. Per germline, CDR1 GTSNPN and CDR2 SVGIG (reference sequence). The CDR3 nucleotides are TGTGCCTGGAGTGTTAGTGGGGGCTCCTACAATGAGCAGTTCTTC. It encodes CAWSVSGGSYNEQFF.

This sequence joins TRBV7-9 and TRBJ1-1; no clear D. V was cut by 3 bases and J by 8 bases, with 13 bases left in between. CDR3 length: 13 residues. Looked up from germline, CDR1 is SEHNR and CDR2 is FQNEAQ (reference sequence). In nucleotides, the CDR3 is TGTGCCAGCAGCTTGGTCAAGGACTCAGAAGCTTTCTTT. Protein product: CASSLVKDSEAFF.

The CDR3 protein is CASSSLFSGANVLTF. The CDR3 nucleotides read TGTGCCAGCAGCTCGCTATTCTCTGGGGCCAACGTCCTGACTTTC. The chain combines TRBV7-2 with TRBJ2-6, with D unclear. This CDR3 is built from 15 residues. Trimming took 4 bases from V and 0 from J, leaving 7 bases between them. Germline CDR1 and CDR2: SGHTA and FQGNSA.

This clone was recorded once. At the DNA level, this CDR3 is encoded by other sequences in the same sample as well. This rearrangement joins TRBV20-1 to TRBJ2-7; unclear D gene. Germline-derived CDR1 and CDR2 are DFQATT and SNEGSKA (reference sequence). Trimming took 6 bases from V and 4 from J, leaving 7 bases between them. The CDR3 length is 10 residues. The CDR3 DNA reads TGCAGTGCCCTCAATTACGAGCAGTACTTC. It translates to CSALNYEQYF.

The chain couples TRBV19 to TRBJ1-1, with D unresolved. Between the trimmed V and J ends, which lost 3 bases and 1 base, there was a span of 6 bases. The CDR3 has 13 residues. CDR1 is LNHDA, CDR2 SQIVND, per germline (reference sequence). The CDR3 nucleotides read TGTGCCAGTAGTATCGAGCGGAACACTGAAGCTTTCTTT. Translating gives CASSIERNTEAFF.

The chain has TRBV19 and TRBJ2-2; D tentatively reads TRBD1 or TRBD2 (6 bases each). The V gene's germline CDR1 is LNHDA and CDR2 SQIVND (reference sequence). This CDR3 has 18 residues. V was cut by 5 bases and J by 8 bases, with 27 bases left in between. Written as DNA, the CDR3 is TGTGCCAGTAGTCTCCTGGGGGGACATACCCTCGTCAGAGGGGAGCTGTTTTTT. Translated, it gives CASSLLGGHTLVRGELFF.

The V and J genes are TRBV9 and TRBJ1-6; D perhaps matches TRBD1 (5 bases). This CDR3 has 12 residues. Looked up from germline, CDR1 is SGDLS and CDR2 is YYNGEE. V shed 7 bases and J shed 7 bases, with 9 bases lying between them. DNA for the CDR3: TGTGCCAGCGCACAGGTGAATTCACCCCTCCACTTT. This sequence encodes CASAQVNSPLHF.

With regard to this clone: This sample includes further DNA sequences coding for the same CDR3. The chain has TRBV7-8 and TRBJ1-5; no clear D. V was pared by 2 bases and J by 5 bases, with 4 bases between. CDR1 is SGHVS, CDR2 FQNEAQ, per germline. CDR3 length: 12 residues. The CDR3 here is CASSLSYQPQHF. The DNA for the CDR3 is TGTGCCAGCAGCTTAAGCTATCAGCCCCAGCATTTT.

The gene calls are TRBV18 and TRBJ2-1; 7 nucleotides agree with TRBD1. Germline V lookup: CDR1 KGHSH, CDR2 LQKENI. Trimming took 3 bases from V and 4 from J; bases not matched to a gene: 3. This CDR3 region has 14 residues. CDR3 amino acids: CASSPQQGYNEQFF. The CDR3 DNA is TGTGCCAGCTCACCTCAACAGGGGTACAATGAGCAGTTCTTC.

The CDR3, as DNA: TGTGCCAGCAGTTTCCTTCCGGGACGGCGAAAGACTGGGGCCAACGTCCTGACTTTC. Encoded protein: CASSFLPGRRKTGANVLTF. The rearrangement joins TRBV27 to TRBJ2-6, with D possibly called TRBD1 or TRBD2 (5 bases each). The germline CDR1 and CDR2 sequences are MNHEY and SMNVEV (reference sequence). The CDR3 has 19 residues. V lost 3 bases, J lost 2 bases, and 20 bases lay in between.

The chain carries TRBV5-1 and TRBJ1-2; TRBD1 might be the D (6 bases). The CDR3 is made up of 14 amino acids. Germline-derived CDR1 and CDR2 are SGHRS and YFSETQ. V lost 1 base and J lost 4, with 11 bases in between. The CDR3 is CASSLTGTSYGYTF. The DNA of the CDR3 is TGCGCCAGCAGCTTGACAGGGACCTCCTATGGCTACACCTTC. Using reference TRBV5-1 and TRBJ1-2 for the parts outside the CDR3, the full variable domain is KAGVTQTPRYLIKTRGQQVTLSCSPISGHRSVSWYQQTPGQGLQFLFEYFSETQRNKGNFPGRFSGRQFSNSRSEMNVSTLELGDSALYLCASSLTGTSYGYTFGSGTRLTVV.

About this clone: Within the sample, other DNA sequences also encode this same CDR3. This chain connects TRBV2 to TRBJ1-3; the D is unclear. The V end lost 6 bases, the J end lost 3 bases, and 9 bases lay between the germline ends. This CDR3 contains 13 residues. Germline CDR1 reads SNHLY; CDR2 reads FYNNEI. In nucleotides, the CDR3 is TGTGCCAGCAGGGGCTCAGGTGGAAACACCATATATTTT. The encoded protein is CASRGSGGNTIYF.

The rearrangement uses TRBV5-1 and TRBJ2-7; D possibly corresponds to TRBD2 (7 bases). The CDR3 length is 15 residues. V lost 3 bases, J lost 4 bases, and 17 bases lay in between. Germline CDR1 reads SGHRS; CDR2 reads YFSETQ. The DNA for the CDR3 is TGCGCCAGCAGCTCCGGTGGGGGGGCGGTATACGAGCAGTACTTC. Translating it yields CASSSGGGAVYEQYF.

This chain connects TRBV11-1 to TRBJ1-1; D gene uncertain. Germline loops: CDR1 SGHAT, CDR2 FQDESV (reference sequence). The V end lost 3 bases, the J end lost 0 bases, and 11 bases lay between the germline ends. This CDR3 is built from 15 residues. This CDR3 is CASSLDRTVNTEAFF. In DNA, the CDR3 is TGTGCCAGCAGCTTGGACCGGACGGTGAACACTGAAGCTTTCTTT.